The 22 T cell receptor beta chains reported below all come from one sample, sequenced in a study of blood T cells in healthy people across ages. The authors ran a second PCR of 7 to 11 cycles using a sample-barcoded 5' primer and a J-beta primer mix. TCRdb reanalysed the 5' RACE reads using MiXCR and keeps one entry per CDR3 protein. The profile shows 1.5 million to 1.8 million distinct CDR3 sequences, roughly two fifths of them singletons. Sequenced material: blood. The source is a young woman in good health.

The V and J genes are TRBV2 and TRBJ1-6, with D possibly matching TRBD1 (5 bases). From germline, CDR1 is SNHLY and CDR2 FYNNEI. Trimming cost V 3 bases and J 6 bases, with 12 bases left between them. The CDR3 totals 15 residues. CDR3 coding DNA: TGTGCCAGCAGTGACGTGGGGGGGGGTAATTCACCCCTCCACTTT. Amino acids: CASSDVGGGNSPLHF.

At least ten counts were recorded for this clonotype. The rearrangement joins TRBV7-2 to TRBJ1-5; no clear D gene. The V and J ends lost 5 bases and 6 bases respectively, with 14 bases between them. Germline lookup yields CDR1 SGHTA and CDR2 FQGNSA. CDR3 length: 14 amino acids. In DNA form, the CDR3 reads TGTGCCAGCAGCCTCTCGCGGTGGGGTCAGCCCCAGCATTTT. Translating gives CASSLSRWGQPQHF.

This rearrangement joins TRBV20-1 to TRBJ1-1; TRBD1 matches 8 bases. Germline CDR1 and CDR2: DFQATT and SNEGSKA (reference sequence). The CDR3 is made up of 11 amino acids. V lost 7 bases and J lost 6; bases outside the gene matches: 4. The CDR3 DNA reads TGCAGTGGCGACAGGGGCCCTGAAGCTTTCTTT. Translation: CSGDRGPEAFF.

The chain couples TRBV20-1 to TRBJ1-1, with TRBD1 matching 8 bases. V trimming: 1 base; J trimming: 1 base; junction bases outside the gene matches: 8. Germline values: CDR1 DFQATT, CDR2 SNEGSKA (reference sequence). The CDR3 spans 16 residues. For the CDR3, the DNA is TGCAGTGCTAGAGTGGCAGGGGGCCCTCGGAACACTGAAGCTTTCTTT. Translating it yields CSARVAGGPRNTEAFF.

The CDR3 sequence is CASSLAGGGHTQYF. In nucleotides, the CDR3 is TGTGCCAGCAGCTTGGCCGGGGGGGGCCATACGCAGTATTTT. This chain connects TRBV5-6 to TRBJ2-3; 8 bases fit TRBD2. Looked up from germline, CDR1 is SGHDT and CDR2 is YYEEEE. The CDR3 is made up of 14 amino acids. J was trimmed by 7 bases and V by 0 bases; bases with no gene match: 4.

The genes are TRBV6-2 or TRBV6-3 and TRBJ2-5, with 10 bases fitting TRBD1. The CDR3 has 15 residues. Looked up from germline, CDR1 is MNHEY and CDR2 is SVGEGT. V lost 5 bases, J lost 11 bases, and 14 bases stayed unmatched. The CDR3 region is CASSPQGQGTDDQYF. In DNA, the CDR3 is TGTGCCAGCAGTCCACAGGGACAGGGGACGGACGATCAGTACTTC.

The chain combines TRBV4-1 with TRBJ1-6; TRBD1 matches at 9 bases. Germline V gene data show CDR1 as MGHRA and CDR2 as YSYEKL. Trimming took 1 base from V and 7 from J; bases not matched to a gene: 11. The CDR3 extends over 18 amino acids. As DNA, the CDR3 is TGCGCCAGCAGCCAAGCGTCGACAGGGGGGCTGACCAATTCACCCCTCCACTTT. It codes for CASSQASTGGLTNSPLHF.

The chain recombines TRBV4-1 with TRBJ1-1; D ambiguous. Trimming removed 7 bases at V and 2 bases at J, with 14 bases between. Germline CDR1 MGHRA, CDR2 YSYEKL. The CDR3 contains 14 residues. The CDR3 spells CASMEGPGNTEAFF. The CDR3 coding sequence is TGCGCCAGCATGGAGGGTCCGGGTAACACTGAAGCTTTCTTT.

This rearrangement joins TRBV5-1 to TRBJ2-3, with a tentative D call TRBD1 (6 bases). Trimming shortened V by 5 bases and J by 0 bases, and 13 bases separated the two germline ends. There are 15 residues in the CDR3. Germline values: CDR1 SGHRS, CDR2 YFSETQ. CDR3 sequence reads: CASRKDSTSTDTQYF. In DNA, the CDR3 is TGCGCCAGCAGGAAGGACAGCACAAGCACAGATACGCAGTATTTT.

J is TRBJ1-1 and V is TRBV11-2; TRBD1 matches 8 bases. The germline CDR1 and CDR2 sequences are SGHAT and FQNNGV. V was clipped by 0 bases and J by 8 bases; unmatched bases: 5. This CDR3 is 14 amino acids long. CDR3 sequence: CASSLESRGQEAFF. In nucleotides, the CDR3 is TGTGCCAGCAGCTTAGAATCCAGGGGGCAAGAAGCTTTCTTT.

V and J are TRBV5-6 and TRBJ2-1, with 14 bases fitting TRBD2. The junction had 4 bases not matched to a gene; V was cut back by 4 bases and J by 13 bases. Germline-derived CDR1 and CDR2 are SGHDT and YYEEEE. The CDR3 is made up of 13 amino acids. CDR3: CASSLGLAGVQFF. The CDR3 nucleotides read TGTGCCAGCAGCCTGGGACTAGCGGGAGTACAGTTCTTC.

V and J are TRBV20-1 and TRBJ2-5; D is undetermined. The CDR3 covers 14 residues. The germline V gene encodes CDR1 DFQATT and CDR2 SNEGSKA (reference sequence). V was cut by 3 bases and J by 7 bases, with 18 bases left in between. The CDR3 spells CSASPSWARLTQYF. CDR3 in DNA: TGCAGTGCTAGTCCCTCTTGGGCTCGGCTGACCCAGTACTTC.

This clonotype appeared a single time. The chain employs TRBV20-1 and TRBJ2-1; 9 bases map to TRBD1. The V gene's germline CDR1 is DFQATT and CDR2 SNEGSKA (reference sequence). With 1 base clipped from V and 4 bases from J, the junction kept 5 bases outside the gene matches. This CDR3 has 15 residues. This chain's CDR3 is CSARGDREAYNEQFF. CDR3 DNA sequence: TGCAGTGCTAGAGGGGACAGGGAGGCGTACAATGAGCAGTTCTTC.

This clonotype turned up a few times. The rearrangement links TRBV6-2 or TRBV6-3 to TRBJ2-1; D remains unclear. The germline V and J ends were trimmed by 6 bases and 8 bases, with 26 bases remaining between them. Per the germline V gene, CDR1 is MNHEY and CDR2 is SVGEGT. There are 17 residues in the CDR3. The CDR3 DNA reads TGTGCCAGCAGCTTGGCTAGTCGAACTTTCTTAAGCGATGAGCAGTTCTTC. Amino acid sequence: CASSLASRTFLSDEQFF.

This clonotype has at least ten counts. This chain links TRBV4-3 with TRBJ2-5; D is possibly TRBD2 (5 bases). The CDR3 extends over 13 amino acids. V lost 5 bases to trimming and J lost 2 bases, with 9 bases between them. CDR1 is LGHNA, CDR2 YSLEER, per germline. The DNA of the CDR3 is TGCGCCAGCAGCTCAGCGGTACAAGAGACCCAGTACTTC. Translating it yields CASSSAVQETQYF.

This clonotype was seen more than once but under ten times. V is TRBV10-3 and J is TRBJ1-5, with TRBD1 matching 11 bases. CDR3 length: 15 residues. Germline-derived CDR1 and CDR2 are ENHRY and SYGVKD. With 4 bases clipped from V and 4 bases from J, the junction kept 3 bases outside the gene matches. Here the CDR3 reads CAISAGQGANQPQHF. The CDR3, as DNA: TGTGCCATCAGTGCCGGACAGGGGGCGAATCAGCCCCAGCATTTT.

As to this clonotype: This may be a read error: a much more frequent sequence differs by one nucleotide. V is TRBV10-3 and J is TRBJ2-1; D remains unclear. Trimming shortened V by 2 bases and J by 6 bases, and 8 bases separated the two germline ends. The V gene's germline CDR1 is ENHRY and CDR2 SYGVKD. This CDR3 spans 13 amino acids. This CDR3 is CAISEPNFNEQFF. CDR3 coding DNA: TGTGCCATCAGTGAGCCGAATTTCAATGAGCAGTTCTTC.

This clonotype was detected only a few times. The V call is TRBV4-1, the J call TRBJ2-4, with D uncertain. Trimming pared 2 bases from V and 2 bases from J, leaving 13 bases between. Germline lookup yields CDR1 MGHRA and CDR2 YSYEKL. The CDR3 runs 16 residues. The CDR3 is CASSQTGPGPKNIQYF. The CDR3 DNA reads TGCGCCAGCAGCCAAACTGGACCTGGGCCCAAAAACATTCAGTACTTC.

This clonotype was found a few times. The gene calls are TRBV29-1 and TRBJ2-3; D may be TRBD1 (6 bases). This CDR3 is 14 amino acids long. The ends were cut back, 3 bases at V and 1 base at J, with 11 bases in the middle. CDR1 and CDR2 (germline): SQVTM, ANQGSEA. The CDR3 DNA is TGCAGCGTTGATAGGGCAGGGGGCACAGATACGCAGTATTTT. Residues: CSVDRAGGTDTQYF.

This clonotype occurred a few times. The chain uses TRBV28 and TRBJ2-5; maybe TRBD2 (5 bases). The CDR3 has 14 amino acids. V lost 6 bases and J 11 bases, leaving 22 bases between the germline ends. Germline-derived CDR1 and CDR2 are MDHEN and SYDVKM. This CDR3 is CASRSGRRVWEQYF. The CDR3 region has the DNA TGTGCCAGCAGGTCGGGCAGGCGAGTGTGGGAGCAGTACTTC. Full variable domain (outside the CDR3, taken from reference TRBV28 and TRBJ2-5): DVKVTQSSRYLVKRTGEKVFLECVQDMDHENMFWYRQDPGLGLRLIYFSYDVKMKEKGDIPEGYSVSREKKERFSLILESASTNQTSMYLCASRSGRRVWEQYFGPGTRLLVL.

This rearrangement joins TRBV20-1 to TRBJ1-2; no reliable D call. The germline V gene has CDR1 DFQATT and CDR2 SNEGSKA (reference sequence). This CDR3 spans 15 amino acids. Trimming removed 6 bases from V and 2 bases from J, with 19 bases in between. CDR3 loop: CSALLLFGQNYGYTF. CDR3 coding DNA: TGCAGTGCCCTCCTGTTATTTGGCCAGAACTATGGCTACACCTTC.

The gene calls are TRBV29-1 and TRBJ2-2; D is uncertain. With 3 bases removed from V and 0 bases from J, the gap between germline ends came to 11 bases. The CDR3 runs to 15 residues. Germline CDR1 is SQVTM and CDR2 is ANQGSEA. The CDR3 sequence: CSVDLQAANTGELFF. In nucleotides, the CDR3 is TGCAGCGTTGATCTCCAGGCCGCGAACACCGGGGAGCTGTTTTTT.